This T cell receptor beta chain was captured in a study of blood T cell repertoires in COVID-19. Study details: The United States, Italy and Spain supplied acute and convalescent COVID-19 samples. In each case, the material was cDNA or gDNA derived from T cells, B-cell-depleted T cells, or PBMCs.

Per the authors' pipeline: Amplification from reference gene primers served as the basis for estimated nucleated cell counts. TCRdb's copy holds only in-frame clones and misses some; the assay was immunoSEQ multiplex PCR. V and J calls plus clone size are reproduced from that table; the DNA served to infer D and trimming. The data contain some 140,000 clones, about 90% of them seen just once; the ten biggest clones take up 0.55%. The clonotype comes from a man between 45 and 60 years old with acute or convalescent COVID-19. What was sequenced was peripheral blood.

CDR3 amino acids: CASSFSGTGVGQPQHF. CDR3 sequence (DNA): TGTGCCAGCAGCTTTTCAGGGACAGGGGTTGGGCAGCCCCAGCATTTT. J is TRBJ1-5 and V is TRBV7-8; TRBD1 matches 10 bases. Per the germline V gene, CDR1 is SGHVS and CDR2 is FQNEAQ. The CDR3 totals 16 residues. Trimming took 3 bases from V and 7 from J; bases not matched to a gene: 9.